This T cell receptor beta chain was retrieved from a study of sequential checkpoint blockade in melanoma. Study summary: Patients were randomized 1:1 to nivolumab-then-ipilimumab or ipilimumab-then-nivolumab first-line. Both treatment sequences were followed by maintenance nivolumab.

This clone was seen only a few times. Noted treatment: randomized to nivolumab then ipilimumab (arm A) or the reverse (arm B). Patients had received no earlier DNA-damaging chemotherapy. Sorted cells were live CD3+CD8+, lacking CD19 and CD56, from PBMCs. The germline V gene encodes CDR1 PRHDT and CDR2 FYEKMQ (reference sequence). This CDR3 has 16 amino acids. V lost 6 bases, J lost 5 bases, and 10 bases stayed unmatched. Sequencing used immunoSEQ multiplex PCR; TCRdb keeps in-frame clones, though not all of them. The sample yields over 15,000 clones, 70% seen once. This clonotype originated in a human donor with melanoma. This specimen consisted of CD8+ T cells sorted from blood (inferred from file names), obtained from a patient given nivolumab and ipilimumab in sequence. This chain uses TRBV13 with TRBJ2-5, with TRBD2 identical over 12 bases. This CDR3 is CASSYWLAGGLETQYF. Written as DNA, the CDR3 is TGTGCCAGCAGTTACTGGCTAGCGGGAGGGTTGGAGACCCAGTACTTC. The whole variable domain, remainder taken from reference TRBV13 and TRBJ2-5, is AAGVIQSPRHLIKEKRETATLKCYPIPRHDTVYWYQQGPGQDPQFLISFYEKMQSDKGSIPDRFSAQQFSDYHSELNMSSLELGDSALYFCASSYWLAGGLETQYFGPGTRLLVL.